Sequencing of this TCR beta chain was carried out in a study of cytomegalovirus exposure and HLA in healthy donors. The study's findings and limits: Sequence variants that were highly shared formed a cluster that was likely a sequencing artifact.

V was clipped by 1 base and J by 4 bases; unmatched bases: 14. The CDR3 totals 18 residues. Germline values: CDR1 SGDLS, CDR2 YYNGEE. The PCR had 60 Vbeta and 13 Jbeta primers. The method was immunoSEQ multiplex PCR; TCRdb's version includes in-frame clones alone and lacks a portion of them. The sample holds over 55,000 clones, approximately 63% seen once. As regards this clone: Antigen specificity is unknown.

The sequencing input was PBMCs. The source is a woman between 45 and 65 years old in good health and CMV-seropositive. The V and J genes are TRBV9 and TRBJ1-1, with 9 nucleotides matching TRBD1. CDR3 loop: CASSVRSAEGTGTTEAFF. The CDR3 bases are TGTGCCAGCAGCGTACGGTCCGCTGAAGGGACAGGGACCACTGAAGCTTTCTTT.